This TCR beta chain was retrieved from a study of cytomegalovirus exposure and HLA in healthy donors. The PCR used 60 Vbeta and 13 Jbeta primers. TCRdb keeps only in-frame clones here, not all; method: immunoSEQ multiplex PCR. The profile covers tens of thousands of clones, with over 60% appearing a single time and more than 3% taken by the ten largest. Study-wide points: The study designated 150 to 200 TCR beta chains cytomegalovirus-associated.

As for this clone: Antigen: not known.

The CDR3 contains 15 residues. Trimming took 9 bases from V and 5 from J; bases not matched to a gene: 12. Germline lookup yields CDR1 MGHDK and CDR2 SYGVNS. The sample was PBMCs. The chain combines TRBV25-1 with TRBJ1-1; the match to TRBD1 covers 10 bases. This receptor was identified in a man between 25 and 39 years old in good health and CMV-seronegative. CDR3 DNA: TGTGCCAGTGGGGAGGGAGGGACAGGGGAGACTGAAGCTTTCTTT. It translates to CASGEGGTGETEAFF.